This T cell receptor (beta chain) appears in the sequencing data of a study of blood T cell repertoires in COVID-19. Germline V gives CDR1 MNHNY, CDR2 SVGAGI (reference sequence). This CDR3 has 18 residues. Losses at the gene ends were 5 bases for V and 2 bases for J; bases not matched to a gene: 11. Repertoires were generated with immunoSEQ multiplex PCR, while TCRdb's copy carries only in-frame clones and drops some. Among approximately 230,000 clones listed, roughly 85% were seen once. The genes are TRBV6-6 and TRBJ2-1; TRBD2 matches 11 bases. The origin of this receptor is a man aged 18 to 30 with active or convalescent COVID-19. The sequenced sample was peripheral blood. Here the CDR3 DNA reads TGTGCCAGCAGTCGAACTCCGACTAGCGGGGCGCCCTACAATGAGCAGTTCTTC. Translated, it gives CASSRTPTSGAPYNEQFF.